This passage covers 6 T cell receptor beta chains from one sample sequenced in a study of post-analysis software for immune sequencing data. The study, taken as a whole, reports: With TRBV5-6, TRBV5-1 and TRBV20-1 included, about five TRBV segments were more frequent in patients than in controls.

Unique molecular identifiers were carried by the TCR beta cDNA libraries. MiXCR, run by TCRdb on the PCR reads, gives a single entry per CDR3 protein. The table includes roughly 620,000 distinct CDR3 sequences, around 47% detected once. What these receptors recognize is not known. The material sequenced was blood. The receptors were sampled from a girl aged 5 to 17 with multiple sclerosis.

The genes are TRBV20-1 and TRBJ2-5; TRBD2 might be the D (5 bases). Germline CDR1 and CDR2: DFQATT and SNEGSKA (reference sequence). This CDR3 has 16 amino acids. Trimming took 0 bases from V and 1 from J, leaving 15 bases between them. CDR3 residues: CSAREGRGMAQETQYF. In DNA form, the CDR3 reads TGCAGTGCTAGAGAGGGCCGGGGTATGGCCCAAGAGACCCAGTACTTC.

This chain connects TRBV18 to TRBJ1-1, with D possibly being TRBD1 (6 bases). Germline CDR1 is KGHSH and CDR2 is LQKENI. Trimming removed 3 bases from V and 5 bases from J, with 19 bases in between. The CDR3 contains 16 residues. CDR3 bases: TGTGCCAGCTCACCGGGGGTTGGGGGGCAAGGTACTGAAGCTTTCTTT. Its protein product is CASSPGVGGQGTEAFF.

This clonotype was recorded a few times. This chain connects TRBV7-8 to TRBJ2-3, with 8 nucleotides matching TRBD2. Trimming at V came to 5 bases and at J to 0 bases, leaving 7 bases not matched to a gene. In germline, CDR1 is SGHVS, CDR2 FQNEAQ. The CDR3 contains 16 residues. The CDR3 reads CASSAARLASTDTQYF. The CDR3 DNA reads as TGTGCCAGCAGCGCCGCGCGACTAGCGAGCACAGATACGCAGTATTTT.

The CDR3 region is CASTWTGGSGANVLTF. The CDR3 DNA sequence: TGTGCCAGCACCTGGACAGGGGGATCTGGGGCCAACGTCCTGACTTTC. The gene calls are TRBV12-3 or TRBV12-4 and TRBJ2-6; TRBD1 aligns across 10 bases. The ends lost 7 bases at V and 1 base at J; junction bases unmatched: 4. CDR3 length: 16 amino acids.

The sample holds a few counts of this clonotype. The rearrangement links TRBV12-3 or TRBV12-4 to TRBJ2-5, with 7 bases lining up with TRBD1. Unmatched junction bases numbered 5, after V lost 6 bases and J lost 4 bases. The CDR3 sequence is 13 residues long. DNA of the CDR3: TGTGCCAGCAGCCCGACAGGGCCAGAGACCCAGTACTTC. This gives the protein CASSPTGPETQYF.

The chain uses TRBV12-3 or TRBV12-4 and TRBJ2-3; D not resolved. V was shortened by 5 bases and J by 2 bases, with 11 bases between the two germline ends. CDR3 length: 14 residues. CDR3 bases: TGTGCCAGCAGTAGAGGAGTCCTCACAGATACGCAGTATTTT. This sequence encodes CASSRGVLTDTQYF.